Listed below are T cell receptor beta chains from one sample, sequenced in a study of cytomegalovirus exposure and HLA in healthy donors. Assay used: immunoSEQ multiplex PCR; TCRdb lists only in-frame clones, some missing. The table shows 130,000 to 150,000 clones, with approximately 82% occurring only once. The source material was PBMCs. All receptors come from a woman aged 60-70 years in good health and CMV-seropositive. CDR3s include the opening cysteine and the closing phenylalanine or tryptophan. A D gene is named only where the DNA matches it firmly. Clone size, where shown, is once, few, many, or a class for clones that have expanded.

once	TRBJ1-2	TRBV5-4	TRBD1	TGTGCCAGCAGCAACGTCGCAGGGGGCTATAACTATGGCTACACCTTC	CASSNVAGGYNYGYTF
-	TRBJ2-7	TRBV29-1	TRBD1	TGCAGCGTGAGGACAGGACCCTACGAGCAGTACTTC	CSVRTGPYEQYF
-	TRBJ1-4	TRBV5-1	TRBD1	TGCGCCAGCAGCTATCGGCAGGGGGCTAATGAAAAACTGTTTTTT	CASSYRQGANEKLFF
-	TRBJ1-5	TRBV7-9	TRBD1	TGTGCCAGCAGCAACCGGGACAGGCCTTCTAAGGATAGCAATCAGCCCCAGCATTTT	CASSNRDRPSKDSNQPQHF
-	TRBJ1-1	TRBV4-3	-	TGCGCCAGCAGCCAAGTCGGGGGGTTGAACACTGAAGCTTTCTTT	CASSQVGGLNTEAFF
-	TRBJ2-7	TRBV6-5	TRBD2	TGTGCCAGCAGTTACACAAGCGGGAGCTCCTACGAGCAGTACTTC	CASSYTSGSSYEQYF
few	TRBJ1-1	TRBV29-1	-	TGCAGCGTGTACGGAGGCACTGAAGCTTTCTTT	CSVYGGTEAFF
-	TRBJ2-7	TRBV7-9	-	TGTGCCAGCGGGGGGGGCCCCTACGAGCAGTACTTC	CASGGGPYEQYF
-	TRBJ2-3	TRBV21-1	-	TGTGCCAGCAGCAAAGGGTCATCCCCCCCGGGCACAGATACGCAGTATTTT	CASSKGSSPPGTDTQYF
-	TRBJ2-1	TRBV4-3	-	TGCGCCAGCAGCCAAGATACACAGACTATCAACAATGAGCAGTTCTTC	CASSQDTQTINNEQFF
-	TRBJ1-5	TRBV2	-	TGTGCCAGCAGAGAGGGTAGCAATCAGCCCCAGCATTTT	CASREGSNQPQHF
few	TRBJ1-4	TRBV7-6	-	TGTGCCAGCAGCGGGGCAGGGGATGGTGAAAAACTGTTTTTT	CASSGAGDGEKLFF
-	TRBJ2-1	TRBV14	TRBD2	TGTGCCAGCAGCCAAGGCAGCGGGACTAGACCCTACAATGAGCAGTTCTTC	CASSQGSGTRPYNEQFF
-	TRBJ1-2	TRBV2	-	TGTGCCAGCAGCTCGCAGGGGTATGGCTACACCTTC	CASSSQGYGYTF
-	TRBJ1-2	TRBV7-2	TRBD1	TGTGCCAGCAGCGGGGGACAGGGGGCTAGGCCCAACACCTTC	CASSGGQGARPNTF
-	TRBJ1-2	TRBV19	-	TGTGCCAGTAGTTTCCGCGAGGGAGGAACGGGCTACACCTTC	CASSFREGGTGYTF
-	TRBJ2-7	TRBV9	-	TGTGCCAGCAGCGTAGATCAGGGAACCTACGAGCAGTACTTC	CASSVDQGTYEQYF
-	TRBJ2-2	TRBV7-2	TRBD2	TGTGCCAGCAGGCCGCTAGCGGGAGGGGCCGGGGAGCTGTTTTTT	CASRPLAGGAGELFF
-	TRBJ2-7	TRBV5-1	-	TGCGCCAGCAGCTTGGGGCTAGGAGCTGGCTACGAGCAGTACTTC	CASSLGLGAGYEQYF
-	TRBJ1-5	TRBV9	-	TGTGCCAGCAGCCCTGATGGGGGGGGTAGCAATCAGCCCCAGCATTTT	CASSPDGGGSNQPQHF